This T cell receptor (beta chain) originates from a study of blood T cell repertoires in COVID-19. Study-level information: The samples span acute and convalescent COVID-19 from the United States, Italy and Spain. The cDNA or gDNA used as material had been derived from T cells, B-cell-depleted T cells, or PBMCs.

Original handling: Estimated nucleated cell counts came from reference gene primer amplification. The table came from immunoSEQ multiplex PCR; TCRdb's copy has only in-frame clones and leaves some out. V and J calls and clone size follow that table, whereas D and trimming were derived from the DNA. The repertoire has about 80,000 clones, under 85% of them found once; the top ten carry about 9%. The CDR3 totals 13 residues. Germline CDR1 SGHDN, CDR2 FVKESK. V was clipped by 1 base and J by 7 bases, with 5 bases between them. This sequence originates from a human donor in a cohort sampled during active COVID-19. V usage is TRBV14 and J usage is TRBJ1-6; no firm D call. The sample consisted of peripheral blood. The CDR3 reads CASSQGRNSPLHF. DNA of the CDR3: TGTGCCAGCAGCCAAGGTCGGAATTCACCCCTCCACTTT.